This TCR beta chain derives from a study of T cells in Graves' hyperthyroidism and ophthalmopathy. Hyperthyroidism patients were newly diagnosed, had disease duration under 2 months, and were aged 18 to 65 years. Clinical symptoms, serum thyroxine, TRAb, thyroid ultrasound and orbital computed tomography established diagnosis. Whole-study findings and limits: Model predictions of ophthalmopathy came a median approximately 6.2 months before onset.

Germline V gene sequence: CDR1 DFQATT, CDR2 SNEGSKA (reference sequence). The CDR3 contains 16 residues. V dropped 1 base and J dropped 0 bases, with 10 bases sitting between them. Comments on this clonotype: No antigen is known for it.

RNA transcripts yielded amplified TCR beta CDR3 regions. An initial round of RT-PCR targeting the TCR CDR3 relied on the HTBI primer set. TCRdb independently ran MiXCR on the multiplex PCR reads; one entry per CDR3 protein. Altogether some 560,000 distinct CDR3 sequences are present, less than 20% being singletons, with the ten largest covering approximately 7%. V usage is TRBV20-1 and J usage is TRBJ1-6; weak D call: TRBD1 (5 bases). The sequence derives from a young woman with Graves' hyperthyroidism. Sequencing input: blood. CDR3 sequence (DNA): TGCAGTGCTAGAGGGGAGGGGAGCTCCTATAATTCACCCCTCCACTTT. Amino acid sequence: CSARGEGSSYNSPLHF.